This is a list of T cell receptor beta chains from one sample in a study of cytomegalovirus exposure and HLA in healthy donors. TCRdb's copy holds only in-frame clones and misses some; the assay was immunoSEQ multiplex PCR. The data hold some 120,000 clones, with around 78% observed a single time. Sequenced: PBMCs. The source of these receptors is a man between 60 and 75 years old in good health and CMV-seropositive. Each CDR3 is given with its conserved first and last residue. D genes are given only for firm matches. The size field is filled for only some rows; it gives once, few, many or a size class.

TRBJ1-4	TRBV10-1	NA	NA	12	CASSDGEGELFF	TGCGCCAGCAGTGATGGCGAGGGGGAACTGTTTTTT
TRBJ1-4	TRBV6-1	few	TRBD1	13	CASSVDRNEKLFF	TGTGCCAGCAGTGTGGACAGGAATGAAAAACTGTTTTTT
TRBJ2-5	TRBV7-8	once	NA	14	CASSLARSGETQYF	TGTGCCAGCAGCTTAGCGCGGAGCGGAGAGACCCAGTACTTC
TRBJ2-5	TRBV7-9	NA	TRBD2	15	CSSSFPSGGAETQYF	TGTTCCAGCAGCTTTCCTAGCGGGGGGGCGGAGACCCAGTACTTC
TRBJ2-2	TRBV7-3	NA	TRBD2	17	CASSPEAGGRVTGELFF	TGTGCCAGCAGCCCAGAAGCGGGGGGGCGGGTCACCGGGGAGCTGTTTTTT
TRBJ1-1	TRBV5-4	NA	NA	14	CASSKQGKNTEAFF	TGTGCCAGCAGCAAGCAGGGTAAGAACACTGAAGCTTTCTTT
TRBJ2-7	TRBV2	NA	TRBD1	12	CARGTGGPEQYF	TGTGCCAGGGGGACAGGGGGCCCCGAGCAGTACTTC
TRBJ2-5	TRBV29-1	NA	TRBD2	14	CSVASGGIQETQYF	TGCAGCGTCGCTAGCGGGGGAATTCAAGAGACCCAGTACTTC
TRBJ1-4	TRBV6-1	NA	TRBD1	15	CASSLRGTEYEKLFF	TGTGCCAGCAGTTTGAGAGGGACAGAATATGAAAAACTGTTTTTT
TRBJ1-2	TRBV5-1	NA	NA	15	CASSKGPGDSMGYTF	TGCGCCAGCAGCAAGGGACCAGGGGATAGTATGGGCTACACCTTC
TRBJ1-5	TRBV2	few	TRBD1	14	CASGRDSFNQPQHF	TGTGCCAGCGGCCGGGACAGCTTTAATCAGCCCCAGCATTTT
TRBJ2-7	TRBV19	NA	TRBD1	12	CASGQGPYEQYF	TGTGCCAGTGGACAGGGTCCCTACGAGCAGTACTTC
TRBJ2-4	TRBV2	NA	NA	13	CASHYSAKNIQYF	TGTGCCAGCCACTACTCAGCCAAAAACATTCAGTACTTC
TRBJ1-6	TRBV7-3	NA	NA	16	CASSLGGSSYNSPLHF	TGTGCCAGCAGCTTAGGGGGGTCCTCCTATAATTCACCCCTCCACTTT
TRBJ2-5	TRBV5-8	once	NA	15	CASSSWGRTQETQYF	TGTGCCAGCAGCTCATGGGGGCGGACCCAAGAGACCCAGTACTTC
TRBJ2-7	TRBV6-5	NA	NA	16	CASSYVSSAVPYEQYF	TGTGCCAGCAGTTACGTCTCATCTGCGGTCCCCTACGAGCAGTACTTC
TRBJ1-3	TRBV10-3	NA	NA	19	CAISEGVGRKKSSGNTIYF	TGTGCCATCAGTGAAGGTGTCGGCAGGAAAAAGAGCTCTGGAAACACCATATATTTT
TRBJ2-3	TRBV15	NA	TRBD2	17	CATSRDFASGGTDTQYF	TGTGCCACCAGCAGAGATTTTGCTAGCGGGGGCACAGATACGCAGTATTTT
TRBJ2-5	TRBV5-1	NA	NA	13	CASSLFTGETQYF	TGCGCCAGCAGCTTGTTTACGGGGGAGACCCAGTACTTC
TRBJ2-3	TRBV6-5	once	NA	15	CASSYDWQSRDTQYF	TGTGCCAGCAGTTACGACTGGCAATCGCGGGATACGCAGTATTTT
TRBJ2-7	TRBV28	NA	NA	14	CASSRSQGYDEQYF	TGTGCCAGCAGTCGCTCACAGGGTTACGACGAGCAGTACTTC
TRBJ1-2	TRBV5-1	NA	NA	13	CASSLGGDYGYTF	TGCGCCAGCAGCTTAGGAGGGGACTATGGCTACACCTTC
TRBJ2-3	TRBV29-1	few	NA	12	CSVTPGTDTQYF	TGCAGCGTTACTCCAGGGACAGATACGCAGTATTTT
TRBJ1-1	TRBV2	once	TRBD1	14	CASSAYRGGTEAFF	TGTGCCAGCAGTGCATACAGGGGTGGGACTGAAGCTTTCTTT
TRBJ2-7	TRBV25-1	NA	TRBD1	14	CASSIRTGVSEQYF	TGTGCCAGCAGTATACGGACAGGGGTTAGCGAGCAGTACTTC
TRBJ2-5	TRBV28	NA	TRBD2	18	CASSRARMGGGIGETQYF	TGTGCCAGCAGTCGGGCGAGGATGGGCGGGGGGATTGGGGAGACCCAGTACTTC
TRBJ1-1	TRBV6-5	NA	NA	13	CASRGGMNTEAFF	TGTGCCAGCAGAGGAGGGATGAACACTGAAGCTTTCTTT
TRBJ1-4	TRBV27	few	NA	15	CASSLMSQTNEKLFF	TGTGCCAGCAGTCTCATGAGCCAAACTAATGAAAAACTGTTTTTT
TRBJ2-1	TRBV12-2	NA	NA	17	CASRLGTSGGSYNEQFF	TGTGCAAGTCGCCTCGGGACTAGCGGGGGAAGTTACAATGAGCAGTTCTTC
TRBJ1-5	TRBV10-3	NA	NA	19	CANVPQLNRGHPRGQPQHF	TGTGCCAACGTTCCTCAACTAAATAGGGGACACCCGCGCGGTCAGCCCCAGCATTTT
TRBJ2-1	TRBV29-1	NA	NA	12	CSVRHGSDEQFF	TGCAGCGTAAGACACGGTTCGGATGAGCAGTTCTTC
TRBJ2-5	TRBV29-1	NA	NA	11	CSARGEETQYF	TGCAGCGCCCGCGGGGAAGAGACCCAGTACTTC
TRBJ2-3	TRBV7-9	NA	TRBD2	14	CASIPGGHTDTQYF	TGTGCCAGCATCCCGGGGGGGCACACAGATACGCAGTATTTT
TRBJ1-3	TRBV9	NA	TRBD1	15	CASSDRGLAGNTIYF	TGTGCCAGCAGCGACAGGGGGCTTGCTGGAAACACCATATATTTT
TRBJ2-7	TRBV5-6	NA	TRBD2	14	CASSLGLAGVEQYF	TGTGCCAGCAGCCTGGGACTAGCGGGGGTCGAGCAGTACTTC
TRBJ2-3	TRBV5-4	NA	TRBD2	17	CASSSGLAGGKLGTQYF	TGTGCCAGCAGCTCGGGACTAGCGGGGGGGAAATTAGGTACGCAGTATTTT
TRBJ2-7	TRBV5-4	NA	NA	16	CASSSTGGGTVREQYF	TGTGCCAGCAGCTCCACAGGCGGGGGGACAGTGAGGGAGCAGTACTTC
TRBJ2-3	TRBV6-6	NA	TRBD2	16	CASRDSGGLFSDTQYF	TGTGCCAGCAGAGATAGCGGGGGGCTGTTCTCAGATACGCAGTATTTT
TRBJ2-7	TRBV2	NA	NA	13	CACVGGLSYEQYF	TGTGCCTGCGTGGGCGGACTTTCCTACGAGCAGTACTTC
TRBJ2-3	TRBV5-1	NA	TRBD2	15	CASSLRRGLTDTQYF	TGCGCCAGCAGCTTACGGCGGGGGTTAACAGATACGCAGTATTTT
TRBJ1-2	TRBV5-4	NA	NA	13	CASSSRGFYGYTF	TGTGCCAGCAGCTCCAGGGGCTTCTATGGCTACACCTTC
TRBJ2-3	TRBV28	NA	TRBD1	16	CASSRPGQTVRDTQYF	TGTGCCAGCAGTCGTCCGGGACAGACGGTAAGGGATACGCAGTATTTT
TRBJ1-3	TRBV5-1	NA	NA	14	CASSLGQSGNTIYF	TGCGCCAGCAGCTTGGGGCAGTCAGGAAACACCATATATTTT
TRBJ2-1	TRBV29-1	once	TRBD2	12	CSVRGGYNEQFF	TGCAGCGTACGGGGGGGGTACAATGAGCAGTTCTTC
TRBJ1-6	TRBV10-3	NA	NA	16	CAISESGGAYNSPLHF	TGTGCCATCAGTGAGTCCGGAGGGGCCTATAATTCACCCCTCCACTTT
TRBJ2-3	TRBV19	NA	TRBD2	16	CASSITSGVGTDTQYF	TGTGCCAGTAGTATCACTAGCGGGGTGGGGACAGATACGCAGTATTTT